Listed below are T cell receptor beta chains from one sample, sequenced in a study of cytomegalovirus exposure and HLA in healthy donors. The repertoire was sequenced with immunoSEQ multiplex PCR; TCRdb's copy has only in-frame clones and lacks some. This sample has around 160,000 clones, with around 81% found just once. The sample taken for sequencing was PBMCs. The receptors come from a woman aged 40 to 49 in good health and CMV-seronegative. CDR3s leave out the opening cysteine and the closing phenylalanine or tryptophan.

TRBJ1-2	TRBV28	ASSVLTGGDGYT
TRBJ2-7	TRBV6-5	ASSYKLAGSYEQY
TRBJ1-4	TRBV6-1	ASSGLDRVNEKLF
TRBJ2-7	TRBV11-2	ASSSNRGTYEQY
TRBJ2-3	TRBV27	ASSLYGGNREGTQY
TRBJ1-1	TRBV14	ASSQDLRGAF
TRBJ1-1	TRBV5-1	ASSGGQTQNTEAF
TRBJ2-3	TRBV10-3	AISERRTDTQY
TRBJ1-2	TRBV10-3	AISESSQVYGYT
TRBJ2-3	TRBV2	ASSDRGLAGATQY
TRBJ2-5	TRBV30	AWSFGGSETQY
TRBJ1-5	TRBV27	ASSPRGIWQPQH
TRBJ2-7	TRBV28	ASSFHGGLAGAYEQY
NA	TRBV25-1	ASSDAGAGKNEQY
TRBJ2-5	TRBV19	ASSSGPLSGQETQY
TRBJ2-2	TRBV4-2	ASSPRPGLAGATGELF
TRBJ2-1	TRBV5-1	ASSFTSGPESSYNEQF
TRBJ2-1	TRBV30	AWSVPGSFNEQF
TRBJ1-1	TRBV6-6	ASTSRQGASTEAF
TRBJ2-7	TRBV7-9	ASSLGASGVTYEQY
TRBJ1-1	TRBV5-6	ATKLTGNLNTEAF
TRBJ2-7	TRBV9	ASSVGASYEQY